This T cell receptor (beta chain) is from a study of T-cell reconstitution after alpha-beta-depleted transplantation in children. Study-wide points: After one year, T-cell counts and TCRbeta diversity mostly came from new T cells. Certain patients had high TCRbeta diversity at day 60, and it came from recipient T cells and thymic progenitors that survived. Two months or so post-transplant, alpha-beta T cells reportedly derived from several hundred expanded graft clones.

CDR1 SGHKS and CDR2 YYEKEE come from the germline V gene (reference sequence). The CDR3 has 13 residues. Trimming pared 0 bases from V and 4 bases from J, leaving 5 bases between. This sample's TCRbeta library carried unique molecular identifier barcodes. TCRdb redid the calling of the PCR reads with MiXCR, one entry per CDR3 protein. Among roughly 120,000 distinct CDR3 sequences, 20% to 25% were seen once, and the ten largest hold about 10%. Details on this clonotype: Its specificity is unknown.

The TCR was taken from a male patient between 2 and 15 years old who had a stem cell transplant for chronic granulomatous disease, so the T cells may come from the graft donor. This chain uses TRBV5-5 with TRBJ2-1; D ambiguous. The sample consisted of PBMCs, mostly from graft donor cells, taken 180 days after TCRalphabeta/CD19-depleted stem cell transplant. The CDR3 coding sequence is TGTGCCAGCAGCTTGGCCACATACAATGAGCAGTTCTTC. This encodes CASSLATYNEQFF.